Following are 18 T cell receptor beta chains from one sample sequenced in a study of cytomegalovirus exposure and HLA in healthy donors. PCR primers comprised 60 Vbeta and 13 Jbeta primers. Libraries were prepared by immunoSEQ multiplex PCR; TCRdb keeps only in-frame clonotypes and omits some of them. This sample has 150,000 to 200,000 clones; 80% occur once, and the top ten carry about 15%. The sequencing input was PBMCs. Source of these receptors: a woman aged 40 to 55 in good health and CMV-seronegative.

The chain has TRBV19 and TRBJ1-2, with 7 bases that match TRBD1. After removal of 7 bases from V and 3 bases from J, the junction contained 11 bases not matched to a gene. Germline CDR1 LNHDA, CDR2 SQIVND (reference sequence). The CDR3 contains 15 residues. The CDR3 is CASKMGQKKDYGYTF. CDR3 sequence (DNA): TGTGCCAGTAAAATGGGACAGAAAAAGGACTATGGCTACACCTTC.

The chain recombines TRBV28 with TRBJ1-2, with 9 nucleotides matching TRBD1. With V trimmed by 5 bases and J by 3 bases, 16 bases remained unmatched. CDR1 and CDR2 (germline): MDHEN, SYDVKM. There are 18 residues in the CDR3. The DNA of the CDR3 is TGTGCCAGCAGTGTCCTCCTCCCGGGACAGGGATCGGACTATGGCTACACCTTC. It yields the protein CASSVLLPGQGSDYGYTF.

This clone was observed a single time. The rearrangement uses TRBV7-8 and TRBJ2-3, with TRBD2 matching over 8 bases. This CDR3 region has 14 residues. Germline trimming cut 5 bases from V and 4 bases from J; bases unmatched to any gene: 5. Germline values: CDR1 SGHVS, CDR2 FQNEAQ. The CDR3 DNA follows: TGTGCCAGCAGCATAACTAGCGGCGCAGATACGCAGTATTTT. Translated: CASSITSGADTQYF.

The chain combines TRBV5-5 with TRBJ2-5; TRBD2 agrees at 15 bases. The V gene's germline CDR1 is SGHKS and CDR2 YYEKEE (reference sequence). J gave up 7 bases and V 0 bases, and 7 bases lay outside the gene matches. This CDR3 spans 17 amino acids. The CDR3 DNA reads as TGTGCCAGCAGCTTGGAGGTGGGACTAGCGGGGGGAGGGACCCAGTACTTC. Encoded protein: CASSLEVGLAGGGTQYF.

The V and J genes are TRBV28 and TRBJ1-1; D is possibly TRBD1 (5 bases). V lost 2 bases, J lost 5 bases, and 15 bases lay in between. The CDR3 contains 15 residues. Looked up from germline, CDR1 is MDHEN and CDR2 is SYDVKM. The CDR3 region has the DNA TGTGCCAGCAGTTTAGGGGGGTATTCGGTAACTGAAGCTTTCTTT. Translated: CASSLGGYSVTEAFF.

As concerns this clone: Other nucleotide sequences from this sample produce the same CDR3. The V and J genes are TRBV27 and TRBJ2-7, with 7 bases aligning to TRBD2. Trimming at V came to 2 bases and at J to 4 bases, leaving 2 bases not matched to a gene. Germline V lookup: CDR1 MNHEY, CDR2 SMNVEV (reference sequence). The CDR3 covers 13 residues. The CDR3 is CASSLGGGYEQYF. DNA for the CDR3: TGTGCCAGCAGTTTAGGGGGGGGGTACGAGCAGTACTTC.

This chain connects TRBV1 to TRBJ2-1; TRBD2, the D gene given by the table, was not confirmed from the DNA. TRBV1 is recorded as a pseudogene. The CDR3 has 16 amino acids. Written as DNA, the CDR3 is TGCACCAGCAGAAGCCGTAACGGGAGCTCCTACAATGAGCAGTTCTTC. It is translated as CTSRSRNGSSYNEQFF.

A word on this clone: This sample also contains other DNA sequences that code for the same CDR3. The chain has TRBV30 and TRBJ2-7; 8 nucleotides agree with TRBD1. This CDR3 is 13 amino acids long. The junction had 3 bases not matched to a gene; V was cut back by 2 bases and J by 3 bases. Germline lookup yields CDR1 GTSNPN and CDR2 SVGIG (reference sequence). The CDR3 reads CAWSSGQGYEQYF. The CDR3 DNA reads TGTGCCTGGAGTTCAGGACAGGGCTACGAGCAGTACTTC.

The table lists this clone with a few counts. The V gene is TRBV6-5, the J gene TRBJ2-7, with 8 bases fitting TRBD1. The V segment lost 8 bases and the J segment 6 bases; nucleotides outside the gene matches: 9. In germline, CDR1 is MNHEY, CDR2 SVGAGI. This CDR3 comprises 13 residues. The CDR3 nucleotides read TGTGCCAGCCGAATCAGGGGGCAGCCCGAGCAGTACTTC. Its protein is CASRIRGQPEQYF.

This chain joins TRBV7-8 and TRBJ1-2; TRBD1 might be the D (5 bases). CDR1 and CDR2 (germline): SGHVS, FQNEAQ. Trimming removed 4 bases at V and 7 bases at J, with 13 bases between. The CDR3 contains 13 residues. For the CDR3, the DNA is TGTGCCAGCAGCTCCGGGGGGTTCTCTGGCTACACCTTC. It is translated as CASSSGGFSGYTF.

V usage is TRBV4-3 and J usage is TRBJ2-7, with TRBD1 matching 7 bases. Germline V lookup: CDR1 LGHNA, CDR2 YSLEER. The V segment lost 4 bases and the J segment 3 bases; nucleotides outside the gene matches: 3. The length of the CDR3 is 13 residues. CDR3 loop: CASSPGTDYEQYF. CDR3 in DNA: TGCGCCAGCAGCCCAGGGACAGACTACGAGCAGTACTTC.

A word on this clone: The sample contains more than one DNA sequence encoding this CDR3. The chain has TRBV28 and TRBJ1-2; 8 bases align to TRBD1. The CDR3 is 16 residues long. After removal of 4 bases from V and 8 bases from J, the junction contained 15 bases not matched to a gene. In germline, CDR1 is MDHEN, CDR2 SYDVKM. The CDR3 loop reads CASSSLRRDRRWGYTF. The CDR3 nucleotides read TGTGCCAGCAGTTCCCTCCGCCGGGACAGGAGATGGGGCTACACCTTC.

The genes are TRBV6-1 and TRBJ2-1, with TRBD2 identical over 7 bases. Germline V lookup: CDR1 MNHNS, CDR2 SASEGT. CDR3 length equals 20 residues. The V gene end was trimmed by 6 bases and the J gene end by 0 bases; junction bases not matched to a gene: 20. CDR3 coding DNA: TGTGCCAGCAGCGAAAAGTGGGGATTAGCGGGCCTAAGCTCCTACAATGAGCAGTTCTTC. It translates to CASSEKWGLAGLSSYNEQFF.

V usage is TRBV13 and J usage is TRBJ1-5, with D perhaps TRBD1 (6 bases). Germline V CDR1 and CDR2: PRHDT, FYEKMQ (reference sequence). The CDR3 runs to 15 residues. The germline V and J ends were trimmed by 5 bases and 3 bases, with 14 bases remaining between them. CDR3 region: CASSQGRGANQPQHF. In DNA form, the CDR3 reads TGTGCCAGCAGCCAAGGCAGGGGCGCCAATCAGCCCCAGCATTTT.

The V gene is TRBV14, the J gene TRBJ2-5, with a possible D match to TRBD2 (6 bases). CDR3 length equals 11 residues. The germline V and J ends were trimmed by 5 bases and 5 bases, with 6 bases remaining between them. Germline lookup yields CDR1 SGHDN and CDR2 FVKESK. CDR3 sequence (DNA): TGTGCCAGCAGCGGAGGGGAGACCCAGTACTTC. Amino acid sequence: CASSGGETQYF.

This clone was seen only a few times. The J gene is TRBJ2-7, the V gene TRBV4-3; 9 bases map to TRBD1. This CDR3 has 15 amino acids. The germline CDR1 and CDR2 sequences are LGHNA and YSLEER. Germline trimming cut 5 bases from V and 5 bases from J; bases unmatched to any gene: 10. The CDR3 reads CASSGLGTGSHEQYF. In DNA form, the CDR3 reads TGCGCCAGCAGCGGTCTCGGGACAGGGTCCCACGAGCAGTACTTC.

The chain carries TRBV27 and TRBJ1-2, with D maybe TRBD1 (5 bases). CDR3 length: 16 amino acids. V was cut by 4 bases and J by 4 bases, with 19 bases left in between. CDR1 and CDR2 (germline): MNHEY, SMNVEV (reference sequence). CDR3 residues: CASSYGQGGVGYGYTF. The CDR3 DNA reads TGTGCCAGCAGTTACGGGCAGGGTGGGGTAGGCTATGGCTACACCTTC.

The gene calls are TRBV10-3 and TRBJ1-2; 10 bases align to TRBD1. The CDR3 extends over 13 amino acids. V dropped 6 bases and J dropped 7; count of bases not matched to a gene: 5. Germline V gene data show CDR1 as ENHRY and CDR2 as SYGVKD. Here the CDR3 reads CAISGTGDFGYTF. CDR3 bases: TGTGCCATCAGCGGGACAGGGGATTTTGGCTACACCTTC.